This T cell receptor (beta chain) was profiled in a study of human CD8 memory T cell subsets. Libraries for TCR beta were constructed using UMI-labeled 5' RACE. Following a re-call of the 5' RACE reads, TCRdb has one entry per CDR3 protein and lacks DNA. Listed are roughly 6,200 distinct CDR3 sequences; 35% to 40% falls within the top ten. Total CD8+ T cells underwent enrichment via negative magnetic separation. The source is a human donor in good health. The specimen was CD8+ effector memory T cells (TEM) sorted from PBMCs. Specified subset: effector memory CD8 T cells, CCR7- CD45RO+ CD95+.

This CDR3 is CASSLGTVDTDTQYF. J is TRBJ2-3 and V is TRBV7-8; TCRdb picks TRBD1, but there is no DNA to check that call. Germline V gene sequence: CDR1 SGHVS, CDR2 FQNEAQ. The CDR3 contains 15 residues.